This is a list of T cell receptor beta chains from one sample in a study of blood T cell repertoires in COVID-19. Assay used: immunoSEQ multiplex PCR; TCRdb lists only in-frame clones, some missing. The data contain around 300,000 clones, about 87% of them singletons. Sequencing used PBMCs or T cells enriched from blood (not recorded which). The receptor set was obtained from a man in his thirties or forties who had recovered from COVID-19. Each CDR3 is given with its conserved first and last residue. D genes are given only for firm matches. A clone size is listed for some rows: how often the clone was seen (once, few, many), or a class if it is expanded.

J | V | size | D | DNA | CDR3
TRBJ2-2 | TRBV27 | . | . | TGTGCCAGCATGACTCGAGACAGGGGAGGGACCGGGGAGCTGTTTTTT | CASMTRDRGGTGELFF
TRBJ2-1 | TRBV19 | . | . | TGTGCCAGTAGTATAGCCTATGAGCAGTTCTTC | CASSIAYEQFF
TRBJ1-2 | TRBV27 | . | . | TGTGCCAGCAGACACGGAGCGGGGGGAGGCTACACCTTC | CASRHGAGGGYTF
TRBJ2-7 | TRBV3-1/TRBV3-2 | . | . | TGTGCCAGCAGCCAAGGCAGGGTGGGCCTCACAGCCTACGAGCAGTACTTC | CASSQGRVGLTAYEQYF
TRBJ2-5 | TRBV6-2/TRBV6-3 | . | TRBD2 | TGTGCCAGCAGTTCCCCCCGGGGTAGCGGGCGGAAAGAGACCCAGTACTTC | CASSSPRGSGRKETQYF
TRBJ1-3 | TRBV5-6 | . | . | TGTGCCAGCAGCTTGGTGACAGAAGGAAACACCATATATTTT | CASSLVTEGNTIYF
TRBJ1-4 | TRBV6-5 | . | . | TGTGCCAGCAGTTACGAGGCAGCAACTAATGAAAAACTGTTTTTT | CASSYEAATNEKLFF
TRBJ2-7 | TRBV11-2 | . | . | TGTGCCAGCAGTAAGGGGACCTACGAGCAGTACTTC | CASSKGTYEQYF
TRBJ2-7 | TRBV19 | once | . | TGTGCCAGTAGTTCGGGCGCGGCAGGGGCAGTCTACGAGCAGTACTTC | CASSSGAAGAVYEQYF
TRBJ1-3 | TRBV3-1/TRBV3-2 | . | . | TGTGCCAGCAGCCAAGATGGGGGGGACACCATATATTTT | CASSQDGGDTIYF
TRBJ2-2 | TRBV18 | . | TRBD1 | TGTGCCAGCTCAGCCGACAGGGGAAGGAAGGACACCGGGGAGCTGTTTTTT | CASSADRGRKDTGELFF
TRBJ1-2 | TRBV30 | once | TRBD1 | TGTGCCCGAGGGACAGGGTCCTTTGGAGGCTACACCTTC | CARGTGSFGGYTF
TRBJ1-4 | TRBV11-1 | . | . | TGTGCCAGCAGCGCACAGGGAGGGGATGAAAAACTGTTTTTT | CASSAQGGDEKLFF
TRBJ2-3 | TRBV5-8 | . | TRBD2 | TGTGCCAGCACCAGAGCGGGGGGGCGCACAGATACGCAGTATTTT | CASTRAGGRTDTQYF
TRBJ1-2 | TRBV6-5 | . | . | TGTGCCAGCAGAACGGGGGGCCCGGATGGCTACACCTTC | CASRTGGPDGYTF
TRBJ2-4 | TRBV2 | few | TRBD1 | TGTGCCAGCAGAAAAGGGACAGCTAAACACATTCAGTACTTC | CASRKGTAKHIQYF
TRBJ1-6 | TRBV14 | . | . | TGTGCCAGCAGCCCCTATGGACTTTATAATTCACCCCTCCACTTT | CASSPYGLYNSPLHF
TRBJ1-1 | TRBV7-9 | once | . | TGTGCCAGCAGCGCTCAGGGCGGGAGCGCTGAAGCTTTCTTT | CASSAQGGSAEAFF
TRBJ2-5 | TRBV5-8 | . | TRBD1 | TGTGCCAGCAGCTTCGGGACAGCCAAACAAGAGACCCAGTACTTC | CASSFGTAKQETQYF
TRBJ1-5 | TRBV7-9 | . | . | TGTGCCAGCAGCCGTACGGGTCAGGGTCAGCCCCAGCATTTT | CASSRTGQGQPQHF
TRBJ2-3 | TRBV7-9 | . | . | TGTGCCAGCCGGATGCAGCTAGCTATACACACAGATACGCAGTATTTT | CASRMQLAIHTDTQYF
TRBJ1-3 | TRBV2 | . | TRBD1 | TGTGCCAGCAGTGAGGGACAGGGGTGGTACACCATATATTTT | CASSEGQGWYTIYF
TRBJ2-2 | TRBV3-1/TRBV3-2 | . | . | TGTGCCAGCAGCCAAGTTGGCGGGGTTAACACCGGGGAGCTGTTTTTT | CASSQVGGVNTGELFF
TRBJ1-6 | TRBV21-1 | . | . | TGTGCCAGCAGCAACACACACAGTTCACCCCTCCACTTT | CASSNTHSSPLHF
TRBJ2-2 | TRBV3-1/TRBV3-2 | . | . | TGTGCCAGCAGCCAAGGAGGGAACACCGGGGAGCTGTTTTTT | CASSQGGNTGELFF
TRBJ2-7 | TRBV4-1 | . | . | TGCGCCAGCAGCCCCCAGGGTGGCGGGGGCCTCCTCTACGAGCAGTACTTC | CASSPQGGGGLLYEQYF
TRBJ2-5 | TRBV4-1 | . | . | TGCGCCAGCAGCCAAGGGGGAGGACAGGTTGGTTTCGAGACCCAGTACTTC | CASSQGGGQVGFETQYF
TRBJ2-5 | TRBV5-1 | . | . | TGCGCCAGCAGCCCGGGGACACTGGAGACCCAGTACTTC | CASSPGTLETQYF
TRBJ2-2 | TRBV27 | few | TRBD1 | TGTGCCAGCAGTACCCGGGACAGGGCCGGGGAGCTGTTTTTT | CASSTRDRAGELFF
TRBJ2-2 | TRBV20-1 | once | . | TGCAGTGCTAGAGATAGCGGGGAGCTGTTTTTT | CSARDSGELFF
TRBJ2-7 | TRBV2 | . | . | TGTGCCAGCAGTGGCGACGGGGAGCAGTACTTC | CASSGDGEQYF
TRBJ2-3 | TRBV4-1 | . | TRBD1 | TGCGCCAGCAGCCAAACGCCAGGGGGCTTCGATACGCAGTATTTT | CASSQTPGGFDTQYF
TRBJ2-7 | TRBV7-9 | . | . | TGTGCCAGCAGTAAGACGGGCGGGGACTGGGGCGAGCAGTACTTC | CASSKTGGDWGEQYF
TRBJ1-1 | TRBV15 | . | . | TGTGCCACCAGCAGACCGTCGGGCACTGAAGCTTTCTTT | CATSRPSGTEAFF
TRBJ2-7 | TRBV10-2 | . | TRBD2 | TGCGCCACCTTGACTAGCGGGGGGTCCCCACTCTACGAGCAGTACTTC | CATLTSGGSPLYEQYF
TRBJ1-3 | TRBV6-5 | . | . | TGTGCCAGCAGTTACAATATGGCAGGGGCTGGAAACACCATATATTTT | CASSYNMAGAGNTIYF
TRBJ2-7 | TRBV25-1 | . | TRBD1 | TGTGCCAGCAGTGAACCCTCCAGGGGGCGTGTGCAGTACTTC | CASSEPSRGRVQYF
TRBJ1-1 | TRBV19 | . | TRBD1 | TGTGCCAGTAGTATAAGGGACAGCAGAGAAGCTTTCTTT | CASSIRDSREAFF
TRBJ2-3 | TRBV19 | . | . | TGTGCCAGTAGCGAGACAGGTTTTAGCACAGATACGCAGTATTTT | CASSETGFSTDTQYF
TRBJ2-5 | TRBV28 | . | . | TGTGCCAGCAGTTTATGGTCCAGGCAAGAGACCCAGTACTTC | CASSLWSRQETQYF
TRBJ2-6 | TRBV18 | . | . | TGTGCCAGCTCACTGGGCGGAGGAGCCTCTGGGGCCAACGTCCTGACTTTC | CASSLGGGASGANVLTF
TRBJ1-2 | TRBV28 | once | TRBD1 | TGTGCCAGCAGGAGTCCCGGGACAGCTCTTTGGGACTATGGCTACACCTTC | CASRSPGTALWDYGYTF
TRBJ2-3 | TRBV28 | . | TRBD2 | TGTGCCAGCAGAACTTGGGTCGGGACTAGCTATCATACGCAGTATTTT | CASRTWVGTSYHTQYF
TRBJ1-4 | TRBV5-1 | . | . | TGCGCCAGCAGCTTGACAGGTGGTAATGAAAAACTGTTTTTT | CASSLTGGNEKLFF
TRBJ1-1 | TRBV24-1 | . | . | TGTGCCACCAATATCCCCACCGGTGAGGATACTGAAGCTTTCTTT | CATNIPTGEDTEAFF
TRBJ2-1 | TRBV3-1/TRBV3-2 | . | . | TGTGCCAGCAGCCAAGGAGGATACCAGTTCTTC | CASSQGGYQFF
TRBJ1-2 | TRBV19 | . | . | TGTGCCAGTAGTCGCCAGGATTACTATGGCTACACCTTC | CASSRQDYYGYTF
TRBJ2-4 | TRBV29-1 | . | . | TGCAGCGTTGAAGGGGGGCTCGTGGGTGGAGCCAAAAACATTCAGTACTTC | CSVEGGLVGGAKNIQYF
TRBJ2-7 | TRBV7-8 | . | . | TGTGCCAGCAGCTTAGCCTCGCGGGGTTACGAGCAGTACTTC | CASSLASRGYEQYF
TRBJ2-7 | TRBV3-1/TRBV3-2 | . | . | TGTGCCAGCAGCCACCGACAGTCCACTGTTGAGCAGTACTTC | CASSHRQSTVEQYF
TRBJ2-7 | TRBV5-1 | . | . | TGCGCCAGCAGCTTGGCCGGGCAGGGGCAGGACGAGCAGTACTTC | CASSLAGQGQDEQYF
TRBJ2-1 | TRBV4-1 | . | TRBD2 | TGCCCCACCACCCAACTCGGTGGGCGGGGGGGCAGTGAGGAGCAGTTCTTC | CPTTQLGGRGGSEEQFF
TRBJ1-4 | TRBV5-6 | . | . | TGTGCCAGCAGCTTGGTGGCAGGCTTTAATGAAAAACTGTTTTTT | CASSLVAGFNEKLFF
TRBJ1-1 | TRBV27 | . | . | TGTGCCAGCAGTTTAATTGGGGGCTGGGGCACTGAAGCTTTCTTT | CASSLIGGWGTEAFF
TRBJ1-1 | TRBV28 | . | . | TGTGCCAGCACCCCCGGGGGACCCCCTGAAGCTTTCTTT | CASTPGGPPEAFF
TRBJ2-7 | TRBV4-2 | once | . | TGTGCCAGCAGCCAAGCGGGACTTTCCTACGAGCAGTACTTC | CASSQAGLSYEQYF
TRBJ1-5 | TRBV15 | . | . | TGTGCCACCAGCAGAGCTAACCATGGGTCGGGTCAGCCCCAGCATTTT | CATSRANHGSGQPQHF
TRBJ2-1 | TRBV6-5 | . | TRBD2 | TGTGCCAGCAGTTACGGATGGCGCGGGGGGGCAAATGAGCAGTTCTTC | CASSYGWRGGANEQFF
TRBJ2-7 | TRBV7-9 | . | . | TGTGCCAGCAGCGCAGATCTTGATTACGAGCAGTACTTC | CASSADLDYEQYF
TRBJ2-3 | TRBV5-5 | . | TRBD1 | TGTGCCAGCAGCTGGGGGCAGGGGGCTTTCACAGATACGCAGTATTTT | CASSWGQGAFTDTQYF